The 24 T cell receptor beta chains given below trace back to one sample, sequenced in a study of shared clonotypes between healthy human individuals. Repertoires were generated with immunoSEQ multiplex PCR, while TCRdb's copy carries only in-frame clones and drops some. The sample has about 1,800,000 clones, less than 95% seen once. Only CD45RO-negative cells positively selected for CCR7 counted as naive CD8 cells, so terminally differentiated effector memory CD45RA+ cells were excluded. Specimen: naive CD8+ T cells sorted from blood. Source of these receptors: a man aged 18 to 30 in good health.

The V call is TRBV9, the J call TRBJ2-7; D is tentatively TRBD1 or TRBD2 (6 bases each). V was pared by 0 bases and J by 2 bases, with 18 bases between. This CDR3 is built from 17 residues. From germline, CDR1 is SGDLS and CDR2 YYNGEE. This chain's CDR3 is CASSVGTLGGTTYEQYF. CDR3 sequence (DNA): TGTGCCAGCAGCGTAGGAACCCTGGGGGGCACCACCTACGAGCAGTACTTC.

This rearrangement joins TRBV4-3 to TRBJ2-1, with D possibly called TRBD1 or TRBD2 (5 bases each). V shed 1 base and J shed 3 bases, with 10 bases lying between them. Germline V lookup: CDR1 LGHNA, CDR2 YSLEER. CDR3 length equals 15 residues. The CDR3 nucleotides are TGCGCCAGCAGCCAAGCCTGGGACGTCTACAATGAGCAGTTCTTC. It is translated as CASSQAWDVYNEQFF.

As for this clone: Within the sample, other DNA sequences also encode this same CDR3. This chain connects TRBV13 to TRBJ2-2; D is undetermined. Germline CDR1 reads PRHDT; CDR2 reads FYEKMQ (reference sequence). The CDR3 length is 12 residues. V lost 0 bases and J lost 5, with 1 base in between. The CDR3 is CASSLGTGELFF. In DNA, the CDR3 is TGTGCCAGCAGCTTAGGGACCGGGGAGCTGTTTTTT. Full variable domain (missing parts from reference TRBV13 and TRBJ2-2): AAGVIQSPRHLIKEKRETATLKCYPIPRHDTVYWYQQGPGQDPQFLISFYEKMQSDKGSIPDRFSAQQFSDYHSELNMSSLELGDSALYFCASSLGTGELFFGEGSRLTVL.

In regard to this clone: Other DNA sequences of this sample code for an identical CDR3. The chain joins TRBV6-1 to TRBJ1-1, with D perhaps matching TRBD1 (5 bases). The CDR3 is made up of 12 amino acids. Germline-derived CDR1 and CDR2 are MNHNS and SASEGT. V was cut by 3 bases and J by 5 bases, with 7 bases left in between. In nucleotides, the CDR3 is TGTGCCAGCAGTGAGGGGGGGACTGAAGCTTTCTTT. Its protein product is CASSEGGTEAFF.

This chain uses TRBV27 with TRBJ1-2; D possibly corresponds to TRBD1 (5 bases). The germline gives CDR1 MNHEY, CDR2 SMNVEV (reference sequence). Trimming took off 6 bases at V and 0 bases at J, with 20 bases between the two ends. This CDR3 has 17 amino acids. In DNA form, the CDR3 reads TGTGCCAGCAGCCTCAACCCTGGGGGAACTTCTAACTATGGCTACACCTTC. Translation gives CASSLNPGGTSNYGYTF.

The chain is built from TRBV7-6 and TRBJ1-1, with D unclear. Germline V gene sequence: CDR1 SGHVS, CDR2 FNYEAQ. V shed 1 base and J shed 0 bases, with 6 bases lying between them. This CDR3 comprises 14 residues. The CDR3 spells CASSLGAMNTEAFF. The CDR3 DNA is TGTGCCAGCAGCTTAGGGGCAATGAACACTGAAGCTTTCTTT.

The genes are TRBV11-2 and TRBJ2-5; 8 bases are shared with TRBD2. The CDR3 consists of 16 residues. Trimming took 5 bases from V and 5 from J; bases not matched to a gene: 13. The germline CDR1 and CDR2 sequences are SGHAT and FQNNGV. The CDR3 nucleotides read TGTGCCAGCAGCCCCGTAGGGGAGCGGGAGCAGGAGACCCAGTACTTC. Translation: CASSPVGEREQETQYF.

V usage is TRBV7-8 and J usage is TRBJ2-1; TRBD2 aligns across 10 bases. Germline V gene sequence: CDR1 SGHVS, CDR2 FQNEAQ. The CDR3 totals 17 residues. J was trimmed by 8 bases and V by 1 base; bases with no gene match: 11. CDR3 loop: CASSLDRASGGEDEQFF. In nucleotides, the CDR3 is TGTGCCAGCAGCTTAGATCGGGCTAGCGGGGGCGAGGATGAGCAGTTCTTC.

The CDR3 DNA reads TGTGCCAGCAGTCAGGGGACAGATTCCTACAATGAGCAGTTCTTC. Protein product: CASSQGTDSYNEQFF. This rearrangement joins TRBV27 to TRBJ2-1, with 7 nucleotides matching TRBD1. The CDR3 has 15 amino acids. The germline gives CDR1 MNHEY, CDR2 SMNVEV (reference sequence). V trimming: 5 bases; J trimming: 1 base; junction bases outside the gene matches: 5.

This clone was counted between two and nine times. The CDR3 DNA is TGCGCCAGCATGGGGAGTCCCTATGGCTACACCTTC. It encodes CASMGSPYGYTF. V usage is TRBV10-2 and J usage is TRBJ1-2, with no clear D. Trimming removed 7 bases from V and 4 bases from J, with 10 bases in between. Germline V gene lookup returns CDR1 WSHSY and CDR2 SAAADI. The CDR3 contains 12 residues.

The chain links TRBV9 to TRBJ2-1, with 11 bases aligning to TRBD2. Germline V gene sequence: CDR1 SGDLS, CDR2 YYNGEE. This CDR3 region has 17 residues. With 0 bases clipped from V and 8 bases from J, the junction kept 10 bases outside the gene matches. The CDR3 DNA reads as TGTGCCAGCAGCGTAGGTTCCCGACTAGCGGGAACTGATGAGCAGTTCTTC. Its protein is CASSVGSRLAGTDEQFF.

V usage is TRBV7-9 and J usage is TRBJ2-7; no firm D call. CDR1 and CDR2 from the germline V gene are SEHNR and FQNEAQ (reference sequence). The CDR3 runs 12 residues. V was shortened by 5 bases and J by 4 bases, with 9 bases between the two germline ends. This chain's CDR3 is CASSTLRYEQYF. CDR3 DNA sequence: TGTGCCAGCAGCACTCTCCGGTACGAGCAGTACTTC.

Here the CDR3 reads CASSQLRGATNEKLFF. The CDR3 DNA follows: TGCGCCAGCAGCCAACTCAGGGGGGCAACTAATGAAAAACTGTTTTTT. The chain is built from TRBV4-3 and TRBJ1-4; TRBD1 matches at 7 bases. Germline V lookup: CDR1 LGHNA, CDR2 YSLEER. CDR3 size: 16 residues. V dropped 2 bases and J dropped 0; count of bases not matched to a gene: 3.

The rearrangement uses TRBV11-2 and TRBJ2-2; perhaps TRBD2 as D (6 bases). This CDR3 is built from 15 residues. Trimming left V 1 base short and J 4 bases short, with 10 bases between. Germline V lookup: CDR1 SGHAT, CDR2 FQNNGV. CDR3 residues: CASSLGGGFTGELFF. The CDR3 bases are TGTGCCAGCAGCTTAGGTGGGGGGTTCACCGGGGAGCTGTTTTTT.

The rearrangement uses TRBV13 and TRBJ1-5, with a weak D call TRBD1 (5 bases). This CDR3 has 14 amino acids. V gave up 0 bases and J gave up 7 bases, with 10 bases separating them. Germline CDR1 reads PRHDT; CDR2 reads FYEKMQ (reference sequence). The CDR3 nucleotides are TGTGCCAGCAGCTTAGGACAGGTTAAGCAGCCCCAGCATTTT. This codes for CASSLGQVKQPQHF.

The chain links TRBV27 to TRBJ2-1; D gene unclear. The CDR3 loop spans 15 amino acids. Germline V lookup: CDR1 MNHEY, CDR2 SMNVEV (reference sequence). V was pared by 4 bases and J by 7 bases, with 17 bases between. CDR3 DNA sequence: TGTGCCAGCAGTTCCAGTGAGTACATTTTTAATGAGCAGTTCTTC. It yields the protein CASSSSEYIFNEQFF.

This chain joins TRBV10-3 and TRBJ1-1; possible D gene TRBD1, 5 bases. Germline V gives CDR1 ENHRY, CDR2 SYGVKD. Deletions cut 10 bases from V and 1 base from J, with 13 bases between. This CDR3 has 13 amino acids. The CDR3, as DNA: TGTGCCACGTACACAGGCGGGAACACTGAAGCTTTCTTT. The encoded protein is CATYTGGNTEAFF.

The CDR3 nucleotides are TGTGCCAGCAGCTTACCGGGACTTACGAACACCGGGGAGCTGTTTTTT. Translation gives CASSLPGLTNTGELFF. The V call is TRBV7-3, the J call TRBJ2-2; TRBD2 might be the D (6 bases). CDR1 SGHTA and CDR2 FQGTGA come from the germline V gene. This CDR3 comprises 16 residues. Deletions cut 2 bases from V and 0 bases from J, with 10 bases between.

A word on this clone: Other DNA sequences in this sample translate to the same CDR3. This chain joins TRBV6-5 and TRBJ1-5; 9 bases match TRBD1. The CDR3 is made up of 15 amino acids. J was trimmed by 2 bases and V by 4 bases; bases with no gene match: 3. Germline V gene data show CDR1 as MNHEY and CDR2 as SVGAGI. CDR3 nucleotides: TGTGCCAGCAGTTCGGGACAGGGTGGCAATCAGCCCCAGCATTTT. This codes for CASSSGQGGNQPQHF.

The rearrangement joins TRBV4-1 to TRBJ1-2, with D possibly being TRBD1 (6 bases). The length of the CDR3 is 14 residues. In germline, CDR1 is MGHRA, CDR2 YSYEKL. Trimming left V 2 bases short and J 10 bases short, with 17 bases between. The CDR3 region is CASSQPGAPADYTF. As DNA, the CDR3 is TGCGCCAGCAGCCAACCGGGGGCGCCGGCAGACTACACCTTC.

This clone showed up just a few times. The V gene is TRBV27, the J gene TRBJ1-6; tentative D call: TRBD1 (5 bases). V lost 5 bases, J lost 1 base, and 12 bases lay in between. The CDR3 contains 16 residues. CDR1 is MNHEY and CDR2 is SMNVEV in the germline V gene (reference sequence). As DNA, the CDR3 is TGTGCCAGCAGTCTGACAGTTGGGTCCTATAATTCACCCCTCCACTTT. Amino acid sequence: CASSLTVGSYNSPLHF.

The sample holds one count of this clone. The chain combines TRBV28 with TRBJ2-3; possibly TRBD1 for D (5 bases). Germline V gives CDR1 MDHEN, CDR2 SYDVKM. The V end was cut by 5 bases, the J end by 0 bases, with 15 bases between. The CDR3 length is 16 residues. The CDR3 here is CASSPLDRLSTDTQYF. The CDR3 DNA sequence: TGTGCCAGCAGTCCTCTTGACAGATTAAGCACAGATACGCAGTATTTT.

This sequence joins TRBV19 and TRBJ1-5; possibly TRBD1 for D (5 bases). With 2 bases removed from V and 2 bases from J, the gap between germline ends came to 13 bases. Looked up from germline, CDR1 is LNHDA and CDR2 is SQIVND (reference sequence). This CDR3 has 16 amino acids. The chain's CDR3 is CASSIRDEQGNQPQHF. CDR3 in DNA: TGTGCCAGTAGTATAAGGGACGAGCAGGGCAATCAGCCCCAGCATTTT.

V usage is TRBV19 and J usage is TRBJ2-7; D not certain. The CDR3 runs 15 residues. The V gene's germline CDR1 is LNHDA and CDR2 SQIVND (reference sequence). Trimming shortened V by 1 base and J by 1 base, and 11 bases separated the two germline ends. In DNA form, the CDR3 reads TGTGCCAGTAGTATAGCCGTCCTTGGATCCTACGAGCAGTACTTC. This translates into CASSIAVLGSYEQYF. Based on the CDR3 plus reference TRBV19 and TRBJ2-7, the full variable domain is DGGITQSPKYLFRKEGQNVTLSCEQNLNHDAMYWYRQDPGQGLRLIYYSQIVNDFQKGDIAEGYSVSREKKESFPLTVTSAQKNPTAFYLCASSIAVLGSYEQYFGPGTRLTVT.